Presented here are 19 T cell receptor beta chains from one specimen sequenced in a study of cytomegalovirus exposure and HLA in healthy donors. Researchers ran the PCR with 60 Vbeta and 13 Jbeta primers. Libraries were prepared by immunoSEQ multiplex PCR; TCRdb keeps only in-frame clonotypes and omits some of them. The sample has 180,000 or so clones, about 82% seen once. Sequenced: PBMCs. Every receptor here comes from a man aged 18 to 30 in good health and CMV-seronegative.

The chain links TRBV18 to TRBJ1-2; TRBD1 matches at 9 bases. The CDR3 is made up of 13 amino acids. The germline CDR1 and CDR2 sequences are KGHSH and LQKENI. Trimming at V came to 5 bases and at J to 4 bases, leaving 2 bases not matched to a gene. In DNA, the CDR3 is TGTGCCAGCTCAGGGGACAGGGCCTATGGCTACACCTTC. It specifies CASSGDRAYGYTF.

This clone turned up a few times. J is TRBJ2-5 and V is TRBV2; TRBD2 is a possible D gene (5 bases). The end of the DNA aligns better with TRBJ2-7, so the J call may be wrong. The length of the CDR3 is 13 residues. Germline CDR1 is SNHLY and CDR2 is FYNNEI. CDR3 coding DNA: TGTGCCGGGAGTCGGGAATATACCCGCGAGCAGTACTTC. This gives the protein CAGSREYTREQYF.

This clone has just a few counts. The chain has TRBV28 and TRBJ1-2; 7 positions agree with TRBD1. V was pared by 7 bases and J by 4 bases, with 6 bases of the junction left unmatched. The CDR3 contains 13 residues. The V gene's germline CDR1 is MDHEN and CDR2 SYDVKM. DNA of the CDR3: TGTGCCAGCACATTATGGGACAGCTATGGCTACACCTTC. Amino acid sequence: CASTLWDSYGYTF.

This chain joins TRBV5-1 and TRBJ2-3; 11 positions agree with TRBD2. Trimming removed 2 bases from V and 6 bases from J; junction bases left unmatched: 8. The CDR3 loop spans 16 amino acids. CDR1 and CDR2 from the germline V gene are SGHRS and YFSETQ. The CDR3 DNA follows: TGCGCCAGCAGCTTAGCTAGCGGGGGGCCCCGGGATACGCAGTATTTT. Protein sequence: CASSLASGGPRDTQYF. Full variable domain (outside the CDR3, taken from reference TRBV5-1 and TRBJ2-3): KAGVTQTPRYLIKTRGQQVTLSCSPISGHRSVSWYQQTPGQGLQFLFEYFSETQRNKGNFPGRFSGRQFSNSRSEMNVSTLELGDSALYLCASSLASGGPRDTQYFGPGTRLTVL.

CDR3 sequence: CASSLPGQGANTEAFF. The CDR3 nucleotides read TGTGCCAGCAGTCTCCCGGGACAGGGGGCCAACACTGAAGCTTTCTTT. This chain connects TRBV28 to TRBJ1-1; TRBD1 aligns across 12 bases. The ends lost 5 bases at V and 2 bases at J; junction bases unmatched: 6. This CDR3 is 16 amino acids long. CDR1 is MDHEN, CDR2 SYDVKM, per germline.

This chain joins TRBV28 and TRBJ1-1, with D perhaps matching TRBD1 (6 bases). V lost 3 bases to trimming and J lost 4 bases, with 15 bases between them. CDR1 is MDHEN, CDR2 SYDVKM, per germline. There are 15 residues in the CDR3. The CDR3, as DNA: TGTGCCAGCAGTTTGGTTGGCAGGGGTGGCACTGAAGCTTTCTTT. Translation gives CASSLVGRGGTEAFF.

The CDR3 DNA is TGTGCCAGCAGCTTCCGTCGGGGGGGCGACTATGGCTACACCTTC. This gives the protein CASSFRRGGDYGYTF. V and J are TRBV11-1 and TRBJ1-2, with a possible D match to TRBD1 (6 bases). There are 15 residues in the CDR3. Trimming cost V 3 bases and J 3 bases, with 14 bases left between them. CDR1 is SGHAT and CDR2 is FQDESV in the germline V gene (reference sequence).

CDR3 nucleotides: TGTGCCAGCTCCAGCCTACTAGCGGGAGGGCCTACTGAAGAGCAGTTCTTC. Amino acids: CASSSLLAGGPTEEQFF. The chain has TRBV14 and TRBJ2-1; 13 positions match TRBD2. V was pared by 8 bases and J by 10 bases, with 17 bases of the junction left unmatched. CDR1 SGHDN and CDR2 FVKESK come from the germline V gene. The CDR3 is 17 amino acids.

This rearrangement joins TRBV10-2 to TRBJ2-2; 8 bases align to TRBD2. Germline values: CDR1 WSHSY, CDR2 SAAADI. CDR3 length: 16 amino acids. J was trimmed by 5 bases and V by 7 bases; bases with no gene match: 12. DNA of the CDR3: TGCGCCAGCATCGTGGTAGCGGGATTGGGTACCGGGGAGCTGTTTTTT. Its protein product is CASIVVAGLGTGELFF.

This rearrangement joins TRBV6-6 to TRBJ2-3; 8 nucleotides agree with TRBD2. Trimming removed 6 bases from V and 5 bases from J; junction bases left unmatched: 7. The CDR3 is 14 amino acids. CDR1 is MNHNY, CDR2 SVGAGI, per germline (reference sequence). The CDR3 DNA sequence: TGTGCCAGCAGGCGCGGGGGGATGATAGATACGCAGTATTTT. It specifies CASRRGGMIDTQYF.

This clone was seen more than once but under ten times. V usage is TRBV27 and J usage is TRBJ2-5, with D tentatively TRBD1 (7 bases). Germline assignment: CDR1 MNHEY and CDR2 SMNVEV (reference sequence). There are 16 residues in the CDR3. Between the trimmed V and J ends, which lost 6 bases and 4 bases, there was a span of 21 bases. Written as DNA, the CDR3 is TGTGCCAGCAGAGGGAGGATCATAGGGGGCCGAGAGACCCAGTACTTC. Translating it yields CASRGRIIGGRETQYF.

The CDR3 is CASSLDWTGGLEGAFF. The CDR3 nucleotides are TGCGCCAGCAGCTTGGATTGGACAGGGGGCCTCGAGGGAGCTTTCTTT. The chain employs TRBV5-1 and TRBJ1-1; 11 bases are a match to TRBD1. Germline assignment: CDR1 SGHRS and CDR2 YFSETQ. J gave up 10 bases and V 0 bases, and 11 bases lay outside the gene matches. The CDR3 is 16 amino acids.

V and J are TRBV4-2 and TRBJ2-2; D unresolved. Trimming removed 0 bases from V and 4 bases from J, with 15 bases in between. The germline gives CDR1 LGHNA, CDR2 YNFKEQ. This CDR3 is built from 17 residues. The CDR3 reads CASSQDRVSDLTGELFF. For the CDR3, the DNA is TGTGCCAGCAGCCAAGATCGGGTAAGCGATCTCACCGGGGAGCTGTTTTTT.

The chain combines TRBV6-5 with TRBJ2-5; tentative D call: TRBD2 (6 bases). V lost 6 bases, J lost 5 bases, and 19 bases lay in between. This CDR3 has 15 residues. Per germline, CDR1 MNHEY and CDR2 SVGAGI. CDR3 amino acids: CASRTAEGRMETQYF. CDR3 sequence (DNA): TGTGCCAGCAGGACCGCGGAGGGCCGTATGGAGACCCAGTACTTC.

The gene calls are TRBV6-1 and TRBJ1-2; no reliable D call. This CDR3 region has 13 residues. The germline gives CDR1 MNHNS, CDR2 SASEGT. Trimming shortened V by 2 bases and J by 4 bases, and 8 bases separated the two germline ends. The CDR3 here is CASSEQVSYGYTF. CDR3 DNA: TGTGCCAGCAGTGAACAGGTTTCCTATGGCTACACCTTC.

V and J are TRBV28 and TRBJ2-7; a weak D match, TRBD1 (5 bases). CDR3 length: 12 residues. With 6 bases removed from V and 2 bases from J, the gap between germline ends came to 8 bases. The germline gives CDR1 MDHEN, CDR2 SYDVKM. In DNA form, the CDR3 reads TGTGCCAGCAGCCCAGGGCCCTACGAGCAGTACTTC. As protein: CASSPGPYEQYF.

This chain links TRBV6-5 with TRBJ2-2; weak D call: TRBD2 (6 bases). The CDR3 extends over 12 amino acids. The germline V gene encodes CDR1 MNHEY and CDR2 SVGAGI. Trimming removed 11 bases from V and 2 bases from J, with 9 bases in between. CDR3 bases: TGTGCCGTGGGGGGAAACACCGGGGAGCTGTTTTTT. It yields the protein CAVGGNTGELFF.

V gene TRBV28 combines with J gene TRBJ2-3; 8 bases match TRBD2. The CDR3 sequence is 17 residues long. Germline CDR1 MDHEN, CDR2 SYDVKM. J was trimmed by 7 bases and V by 6 bases; bases with no gene match: 18. The CDR3 nucleotides read TGTGCCAGCAGCCCCGTAGGGGCGGGGGGATCTTCCTATACGCAGTATTTT. Translation gives CASSPVGAGGSSYTQYF.

This sequence joins TRBV30 and TRBJ1-3, with 7 positions matching TRBD1. The CDR3 is made up of 13 amino acids. The ends lost 7 bases at V and 2 bases at J; junction bases unmatched: 5. Germline CDR1 and CDR2: GTSNPN and SVGIG (reference sequence). Written as DNA, the CDR3 is TGTGCCTTTAACAGGGGAACTGGAAACACCATATATTTT. Translation gives CAFNRGTGNTIYF. The full variable domain, completed using reference TRBV30 and TRBJ1-3, is SQTIHQWPATLVQPVGSPLSLECTVEGTSNPNLYWYRQAAGRGLQLLFYSVGIGQISSEVPQNLSASRPQDRQFILSSKKLLLSDSGFYLCAFNRGTGNTIYFGEGSWLTVV.